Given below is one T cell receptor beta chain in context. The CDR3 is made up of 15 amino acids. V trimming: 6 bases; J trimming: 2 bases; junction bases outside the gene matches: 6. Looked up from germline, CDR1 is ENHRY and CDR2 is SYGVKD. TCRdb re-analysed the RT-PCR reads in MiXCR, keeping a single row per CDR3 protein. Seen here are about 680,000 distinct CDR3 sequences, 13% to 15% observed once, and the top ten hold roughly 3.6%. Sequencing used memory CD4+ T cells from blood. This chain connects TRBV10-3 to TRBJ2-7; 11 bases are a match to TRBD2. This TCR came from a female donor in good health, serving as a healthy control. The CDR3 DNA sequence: TGTGCCATCAGGGGGGGACTAGCGGTGACCTACGAGCAGTACTTC. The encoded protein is CAIRGGLAVTYEQYF.